This TCR beta chain was observed in a study of shared clonotypes between healthy human individuals (dated by TCRdb to 2019 to 2021). About the study as a whole: The cohort included three men and two women between 18 and 49 years of age. To estimate repertoire size and how much clonotype sharing occurs between individuals, the study deeply sequenced the blood TCR repertoires of about five healthy adults. Libraries were prepared and TCR repertoires were sequenced by different laboratories using diverse techniques, in order to increase sequencing depth and limit assay-specific biases. Per donor, leukapheresis produced somewhere between about 0.9 and 10 billion PBMCs.

The germline V gene (reference sequence) gives CDR1 as GTSNPN and CDR2 as SVGIG. The CDR3 goes from the cysteine to the phenylalanine over 12 residues. CDR3 DNA only is kept here, 36 bases in frame from base 1. The trim is 2 bases for V and 2 bases for J, with a gap of 6 bases between the germline ends. Worth noting for this clone: It has no known antigen specificity. No quality values exist for individual bases; no much larger clone is one base distant.

The paper's findings and limits, for the study overall: The small number of donors limited the genetic and exposure-history diversity represented. Pairwise subsampling led to the expectation that sequencing depth would affect the degree of clonotype sharing among donors. Sampling was restricted to blood, and TCR repertoires in tissue are likely to differ from TCR repertoires in blood.

TCR CDR3 regions were amplified from genomic DNA by multiplex PCR using the deep immunoSEQ assay. Genomic DNA extracted from each cell subset was distributed evenly over all wells of several immunoSEQ 96-well plates, and each plate served as one replicate. Each replicate PCR for unsorted PBMC received 300 to 350 ng genomic DNA, equal to 25,000 to 30,000 T cell genomes. Ten immunoSEQ deep assay plates were used to sequence unsorted PBMC genomic DNA. Purified libraries were quantified with a Qubit 3.0 fluorometer, sized on a Bioanalyzer 2100, and re-quantified with the KAPA Library Quantification kit. Every immunoSEQ 96-well plate was sequenced on a dedicated single-read 150-cycle Illumina NextSeq 550 flow cell. On the study's bioinformatics: Because the immunoSEQ output included only junctional sequences and no quality scores, the filtering could not be the same as the filtering used for full-length reads. To assign V/J genes and CDR3, sequences were annotated using PyIR, a Python wrapper for IgBLAST v1.9, with IMGT germline references. Reads were filtered out if the reads had weak V/J assignments (E-value above 1e-6), no CDR3, stop codons, out-of-frame junctions, or ambiguous translated residues. A V3J clonotype was defined by an identical inferred V gene, J gene, and CDR3 amino acid sequence. To compute the percentage overlap between repertoires, the number of shared unique clonotypes was divided by the size of the smaller repertoire. Repertoire richness was assessed with RTK rarefaction, the Chao1 estimator, and Recon v2.1 estimates of unobserved clonotypes. As stored in TCRdb, this immuneACCESS dataset retains in-frame rearrangements with V and J assigned. A fraction of the clones does not appear; measured against another copy, unresolved V genes explain less than half of the discrepancy, and the remainder lacks a known reason. That table is the source of V, J and clone size, and D and trimming were worked out from the DNA. A total of about 490,000 clones appear in this sample, approximately 84% of them only once. 10% to 15% of the sample comes from the top ten.

The donors were healthy, HIV-negative adults with no recently reported acute infections or vaccinations. All donors were Caucasian adults living in Nashville, Tennessee, USA. For unsorted samples, 90 million or so PBMCs were counted and genomic DNA was extracted with the QIAamp DNA Blood Mini kit. Blood was obtained by leukapheresis, after which PBMCs were separated by Ficoll-Histopaque density gradient centrifugation and cryopreserved in liquid nitrogen vapor phase. This clonotype was obtained from a woman in her thirties or forties in good health. Some clones in this sample may be carry-over from other donors' samples. The V and J genes are TRBV30 and TRBJ1-1, with the D gene not clear enough to name. The material sequenced was PBMCs. The DNA sequence is as follows: TGTGCCTGGAGTAGGGATAACACTGAAGCTTTCTTT. The translation is CAWSRDNTEAFF.